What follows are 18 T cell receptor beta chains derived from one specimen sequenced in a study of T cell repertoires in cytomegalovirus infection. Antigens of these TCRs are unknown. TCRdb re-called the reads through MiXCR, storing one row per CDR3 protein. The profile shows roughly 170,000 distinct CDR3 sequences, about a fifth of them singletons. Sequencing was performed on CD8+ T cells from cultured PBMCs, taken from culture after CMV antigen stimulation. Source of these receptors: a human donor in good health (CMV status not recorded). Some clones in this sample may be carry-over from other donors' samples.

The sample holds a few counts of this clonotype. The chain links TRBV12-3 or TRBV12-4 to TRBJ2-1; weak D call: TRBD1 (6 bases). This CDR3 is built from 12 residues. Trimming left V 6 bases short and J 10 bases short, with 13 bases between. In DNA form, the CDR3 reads TGTGCCAGCAGCCCACAGGGAGCAGAGCAGTTCTTC. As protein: CASSPQGAEQFF.

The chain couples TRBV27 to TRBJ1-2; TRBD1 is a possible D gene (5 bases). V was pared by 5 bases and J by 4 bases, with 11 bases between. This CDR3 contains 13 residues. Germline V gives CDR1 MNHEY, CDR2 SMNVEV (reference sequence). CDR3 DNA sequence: TGTGCCAGCAGTAGGGACGGATCCTATGGCTACACCTTC. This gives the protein CASSRDGSYGYTF.

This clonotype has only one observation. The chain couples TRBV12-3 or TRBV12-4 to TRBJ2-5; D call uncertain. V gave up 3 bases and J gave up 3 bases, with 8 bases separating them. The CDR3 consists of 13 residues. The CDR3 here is CASSLGQEETQYF. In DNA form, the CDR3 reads TGTGCCAGCAGTTTGGGCCAGGAAGAGACCCAGTACTTC.

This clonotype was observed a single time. In DNA form, the CDR3 reads TGTGCCAGCAGCCCATTCGGACTAGCGGGTACCTACAATGAGCAGTTCTTC. It encodes CASSPFGLAGTYNEQFF. The chain carries TRBV14 and TRBJ2-1, with TRBD2 identical over 11 bases. The CDR3 is 17 residues long. Germline CDR1 SGHDN, CDR2 FVKESK. The ends lost 4 bases at V and 2 bases at J; junction bases unmatched: 7.

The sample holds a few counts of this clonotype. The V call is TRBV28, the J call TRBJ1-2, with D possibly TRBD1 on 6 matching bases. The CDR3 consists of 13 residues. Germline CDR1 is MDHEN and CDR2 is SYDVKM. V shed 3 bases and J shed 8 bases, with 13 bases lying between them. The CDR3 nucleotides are TGTGCCAGCAGTTTTAGTTACAGGGACGGCTACACCTTC. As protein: CASSFSYRDGYTF.

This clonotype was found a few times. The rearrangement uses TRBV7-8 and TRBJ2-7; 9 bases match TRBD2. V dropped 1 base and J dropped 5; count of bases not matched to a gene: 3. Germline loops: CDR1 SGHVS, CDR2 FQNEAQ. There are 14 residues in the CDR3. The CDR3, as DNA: TGTGCCAGCAGCTTAGGTTCTAGCGGGGACGAGCAGTACTTC. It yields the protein CASSLGSSGDEQYF.

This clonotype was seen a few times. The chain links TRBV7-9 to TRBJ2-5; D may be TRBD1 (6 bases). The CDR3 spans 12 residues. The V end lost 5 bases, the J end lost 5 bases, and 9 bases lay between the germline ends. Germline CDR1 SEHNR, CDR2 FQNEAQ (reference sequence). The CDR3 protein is CASSTGPETQYF. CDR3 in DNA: TGTGCCAGCAGCACAGGGCCGGAGACCCAGTACTTC.

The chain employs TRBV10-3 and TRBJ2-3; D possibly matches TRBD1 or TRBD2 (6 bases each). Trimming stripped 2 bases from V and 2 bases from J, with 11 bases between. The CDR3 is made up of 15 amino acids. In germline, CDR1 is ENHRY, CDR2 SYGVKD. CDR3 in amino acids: CAISERGADTDTQYF. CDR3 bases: TGTGCCATCAGTGAGAGGGGGGCGGACACAGATACGCAGTATTTT.

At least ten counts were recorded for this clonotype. As DNA, the CDR3 is TGTGCCAGCAGCTTAGCGGAGAGGGTCTCTGGGGCCAACGTCCTGACTTTC. Residues: CASSLAERVSGANVLTF. This chain joins TRBV7-2 and TRBJ2-6; D possibly corresponds to TRBD2 (5 bases). This CDR3 spans 17 amino acids. V lost 0 bases and J lost 0, with 9 bases in between. Germline V gives CDR1 SGHTA, CDR2 FQGNSA. Based on the CDR3 plus reference TRBV7-2 and TRBJ2-6, the full variable domain is GAGVSQSPSNKVTEKGKDVELRCDPISGHTALYWYRQSLGQGLEFLIYFQGNSAPDKSGLPSDRFSAERTGGSVSTLTIQRTQQEDSAVYLCASSLAERVSGANVLTFGAGSRLTVL.

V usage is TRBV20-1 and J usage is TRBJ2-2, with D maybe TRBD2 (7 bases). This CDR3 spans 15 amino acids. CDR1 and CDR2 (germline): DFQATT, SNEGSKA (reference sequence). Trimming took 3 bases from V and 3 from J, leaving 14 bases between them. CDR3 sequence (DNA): TGCAGTGCTAGTGTGGGGGGGCAGGACACCGGGGAGCTGTTTTTT. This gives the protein CSASVGGQDTGELFF.

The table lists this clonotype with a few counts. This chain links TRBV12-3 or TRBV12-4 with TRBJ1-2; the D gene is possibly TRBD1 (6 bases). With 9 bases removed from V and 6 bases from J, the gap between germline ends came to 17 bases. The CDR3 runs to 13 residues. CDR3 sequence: CASHWGAGNGYTF. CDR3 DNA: TGTGCCAGTCACTGGGGGGCTGGGAATGGCTACACCTTC.

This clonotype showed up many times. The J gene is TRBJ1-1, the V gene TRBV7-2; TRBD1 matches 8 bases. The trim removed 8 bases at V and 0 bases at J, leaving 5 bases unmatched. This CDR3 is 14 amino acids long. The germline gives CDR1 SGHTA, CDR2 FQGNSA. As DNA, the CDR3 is TGTGCCAGCGGGGAGACAGGGGTGAACACTGAAGCTTTCTTT. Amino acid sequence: CASGETGVNTEAFF. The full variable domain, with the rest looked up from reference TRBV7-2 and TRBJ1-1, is GAGVSQSPSNKVTEKGKDVELRCDPISGHTALYWYRQSLGQGLEFLIYFQGNSAPDKSGLPSDRFSAERTGGSVSTLTIQRTQQEDSAVYLCASGETGVNTEAFFGQGTRLTVV.

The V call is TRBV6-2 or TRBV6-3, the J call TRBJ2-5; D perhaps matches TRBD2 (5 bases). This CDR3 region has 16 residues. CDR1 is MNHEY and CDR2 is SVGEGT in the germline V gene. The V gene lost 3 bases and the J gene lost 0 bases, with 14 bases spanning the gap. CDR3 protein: CASSYQTGINQETQYF. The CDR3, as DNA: TGTGCCAGCAGTTATCAAACGGGGATAAACCAAGAGACCCAGTACTTC.

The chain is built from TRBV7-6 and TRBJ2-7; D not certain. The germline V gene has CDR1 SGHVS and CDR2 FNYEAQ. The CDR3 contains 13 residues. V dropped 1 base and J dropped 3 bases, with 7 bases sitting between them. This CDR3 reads CASSLVTDYEQYF. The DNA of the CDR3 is TGTGCCAGCAGCTTAGTAACAGACTACGAGCAGTACTTC.

Written as DNA, the CDR3 is TGTGCCAGCAGTCAACCGGGAAGGAGCTACGAGCAGTACTTC. It encodes CASSQPGRSYEQYF. V usage is TRBV6-2 or TRBV6-3 and J usage is TRBJ2-7, with TRBD2 as a possible D gene (5 bases). Germline V gene sequence: CDR1 MNHEY, CDR2 SVGEGT. The CDR3 has 14 amino acids. Trimming shortened V by 5 bases and J by 3 bases, and 14 bases separated the two germline ends.

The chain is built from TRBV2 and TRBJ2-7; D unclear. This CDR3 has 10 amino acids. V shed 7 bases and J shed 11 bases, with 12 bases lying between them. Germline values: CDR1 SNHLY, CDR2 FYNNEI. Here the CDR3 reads CASTGSREYF. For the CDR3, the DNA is TGTGCCAGCACAGGATCCCGAGAGTACTTC.

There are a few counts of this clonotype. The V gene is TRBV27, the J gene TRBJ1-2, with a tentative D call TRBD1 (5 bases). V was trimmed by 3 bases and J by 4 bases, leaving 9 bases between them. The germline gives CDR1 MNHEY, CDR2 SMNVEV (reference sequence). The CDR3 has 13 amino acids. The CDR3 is CASSFTGSYGYTF. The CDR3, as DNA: TGTGCCAGCAGTTTCACAGGTTCCTATGGCTACACCTTC.

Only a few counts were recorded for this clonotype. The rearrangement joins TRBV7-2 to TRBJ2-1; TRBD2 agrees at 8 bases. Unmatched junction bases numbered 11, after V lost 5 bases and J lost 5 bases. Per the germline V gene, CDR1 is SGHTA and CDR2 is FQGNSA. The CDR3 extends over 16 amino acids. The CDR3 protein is CASSLNGGVIDNEQFF. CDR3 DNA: TGTGCCAGCAGCCTTAACGGGGGGGTGATCGACAATGAGCAGTTCTTC.